The 26 T cell receptor beta chains presented below share a single source sample, sequenced in a study of graft-versus-host responses after intestinal transplantation. Antigens of these TCRs are unknown. TCRdb's table, derived via immunoSEQ multiplex PCR, lists solely in-frame clones and lacks some. In the table there are about 100,000 clones, 80% to 95% of which are singletons. This specimen was unstimulated CD8+ T cells sorted from spleen or lymph node cells, taken before intestinal transplant. These receptors all stem from a human donor who received an intestinal transplant.

DNA for the CDR3: TGTGCCAGCAGCGTAACACAGGGATTCACAGATACGCAGTATTTT. It encodes CASSVTQGFTDTQYF. The chain joins TRBV5-7 to TRBJ2-3; D is perhaps TRBD1 (6 bases). TRBV5-7 is an open reading frame, and its role is uncertain. Trimming pared 4 bases from V and 2 bases from J, leaving 14 bases between. CDR3 length: 15 residues.

The rearrangement joins TRBV5-6 to TRBJ2-1; D possibly corresponds to TRBD1 (6 bases). The CDR3 runs 15 residues. Trimming took 0 bases from V and 5 from J, leaving 12 bases between them. Germline V gene data show CDR1 as SGHDT and CDR2 as YYEEEE. The CDR3 reads CASSLVGQGNNEQFF. The DNA for the CDR3 is TGTGCCAGCAGCTTGGTCGGGCAGGGGAACAATGAGCAGTTCTTC.

The CDR3 DNA follows: TGTGCCAGCAGCTTAGGACCCGGGGGGCCGATAGATACGCAGTATTTT. This translates into CASSLGPGGPIDTQYF. V usage is TRBV7-9 and J usage is TRBJ2-3; a possible D gene is TRBD2 (7 bases). The CDR3 covers 16 residues. Trimming shortened V by 1 base and J by 5 bases, and 16 bases separated the two germline ends. In germline, CDR1 is SEHNR, CDR2 FQNEAQ (reference sequence). Full variable domain (missing parts from reference TRBV7-9 and TRBJ2-3): DTGVSQNPRHKITKRGQNVTFRCDPISEHNRLYWYRQTLGQGPEFLTYFQNEAQLEKSRLLSDRFSAERPKGSFSTLEIQRTEQGDSAMYLCASSLGPGGPIDTQYFGPGTRLTVL.

J is TRBJ1-2 and V is TRBV7-9; D remains unclear. The germline V and J ends were trimmed by 4 bases and 5 bases, with 17 bases remaining between them. The CDR3 is made up of 15 amino acids. Germline-derived CDR1 and CDR2 are SEHNR and FQNEAQ (reference sequence). CDR3: CASSYPWTTQYGYTF. CDR3 DNA: TGTGCCAGCAGCTACCCGTGGACTACCCAATATGGCTACACCTTC.

This clone appeared once. The chain carries TRBV4-2 and TRBJ2-1, with D uncertain. The V and J ends lost 0 bases and 9 bases respectively, with 6 bases between them. Germline CDR1 LGHNA, CDR2 YNFKEQ. The CDR3 totals 12 residues. This CDR3 reads CASSQDGVEQFF. Written as DNA, the CDR3 is TGTGCCAGCAGCCAAGATGGGGTTGAGCAGTTCTTC.

The chain combines TRBV6-1 with TRBJ2-3; D is perhaps TRBD2 (6 bases). CDR1 and CDR2 (germline): MNHNS, SASEGT. CDR3 size: 14 residues. Trimming pared 2 bases from V and 6 bases from J, leaving 12 bases between. The CDR3 sequence: CASSEREESDTQYF. Written as DNA, the CDR3 is TGTGCCAGCAGTGAAAGGGAGGAGTCGGATACGCAGTATTTT.

This clone appeared once. This chain uses TRBV7-6 with TRBJ2-5; D is undetermined. Germline lookup yields CDR1 SGHVS and CDR2 FNYEAQ. CDR3 length equals 13 residues. V was cut by 2 bases and J by 5 bases, with 9 bases left in between. The CDR3 nucleotides read TGTGCCAGCAGCTTACCGACTCGTGAGACCCAGTACTTC. Translating it yields CASSLPTRETQYF. Complete variable domain (other parts from reference TRBV7-6 and TRBJ2-5): GAGVSQSPRYKVTKRGQDVALRCDPISGHVSLYWYRQALGQGPEFLTYFNYEAQQDKSGLPNDRFSAERPEGSISTLTIQRTEQRDSAMYRCASSLPTRETQYFGPGTRLLVL.

This clone was counted a single time. V and J are TRBV15 and TRBJ2-2, with D possibly matching TRBD2 (6 bases). The V and J ends lost 6 bases and 1 base respectively, with 12 bases between them. This CDR3 is built from 15 residues. Germline V CDR1 and CDR2: LNHNV, YYDKDF (reference sequence). The CDR3 loop is CATRESGVNTGELFF. For the CDR3, the DNA is TGTGCCACCAGGGAGTCGGGGGTGAACACCGGGGAGCTGTTTTTT.

The rearrangement joins TRBV5-1 to TRBJ2-7; TRBD1 matches at 7 bases. CDR3 length: 16 amino acids. J lost 3 bases, V lost 1 base, and 10 bases had no gene match. Looked up from germline, CDR1 is SGHRS and CDR2 is YFSETQ. The CDR3 DNA reads as TGCGCCAGCAGCTTGCGGTGGCGGACAGGTCTCTACGAGCAGTACTTC. Translation: CASSLRWRTGLYEQYF.

The V and J genes are TRBV28 and TRBJ1-1, with D maybe TRBD1 (5 bases). CDR1 is MDHEN and CDR2 is SYDVKM in the germline V gene. Trimming left V 2 bases short and J 9 bases short, with 13 bases between. This CDR3 comprises 13 residues. CDR3 DNA sequence: TGTGCCAGCAGTTTAGGTGCGGGACTCAAAGCTTTCTTT. Protein: CASSLGAGLKAFF.

This chain joins TRBV7-9 and TRBJ2-5; tentative D call: TRBD1 (6 bases). The CDR3 runs 16 residues. The germline V gene has CDR1 SEHNR and CDR2 FQNEAQ (reference sequence). V lost 5 bases and J 0 bases, leaving 16 bases between the germline ends. CDR3 in amino acids: CASSQGDTQYQETQYF. DNA for the CDR3: TGTGCCAGCAGCCAAGGGGACACCCAGTACCAAGAGACCCAGTACTTC.

This clone has only one observation. The rearrangement uses TRBV12-5 and TRBJ2-7; D is unclear. Germline V gene data show CDR1 as LGHNT and CDR2 as FRNRAP. The CDR3 loop spans 10 amino acids. With 4 bases removed from V and 4 bases from J, the gap between germline ends came to 2 bases. The CDR3 spells CASGSYEQYF. CDR3 sequence (DNA): TGTGCTAGTGGTTCGTACGAGCAGTACTTC.

The chain has TRBV10-1 and TRBJ2-5, with TRBD2 matching 11 bases. The J call may be in error: the DNA end matches TRBJ2-7 better. Germline V CDR1 and CDR2: WNHNN, SYGVQD (reference sequence). The CDR3 covers 16 residues. The CDR3 DNA follows: TGCGCCAGCAGTGACCCAGTAGCGGGAGGGCCTGACGAGCAGTACTTC. It yields the protein CASSDPVAGGPDEQYF.

This chain links TRBV19 with TRBJ2-5, with TRBD1 identical over 8 bases. The CDR3 totals 15 residues. Germline V CDR1 and CDR2: LNHDA, SQIVND (reference sequence). V lost 6 bases, J lost 3 bases, and 9 bases stayed unmatched. As DNA, the CDR3 is TGTGCCAGTAGGGGGACAGGACTACCCAAAGAGACCCAGTACTTC. The encoded protein is CASRGTGLPKETQYF. Variable domain in full (rest from reference TRBV19 and TRBJ2-5): DGGITQSPKYLFRKEGQNVTLSCEQNLNHDAMYWYRQDPGQGLRLIYYSQIVNDFQKGDIAEGYSVSREKKESFPLTVTSAQKNPTAFYLCASRGTGLPKETQYFGPGTRLLVL.

The gene calls are TRBV5-1 and TRBJ2-7, with 9 nucleotides matching TRBD1. CDR3 length equals 14 residues. The germline V gene encodes CDR1 SGHRS and CDR2 YFSETQ. Trimming took 4 bases from V and 3 from J; bases not matched to a gene: 5. The CDR3 reads CASSLGTGLYEQYF. The CDR3 DNA reads as TGCGCCAGCAGCCTCGGGACAGGGCTCTACGAGCAGTACTTC.

The V call is TRBV25-1, the J call TRBJ2-5, with 9 bases fitting TRBD2. CDR1 MGHDK and CDR2 SYGVNS come from the germline V gene. The CDR3 has 14 amino acids. V gave up 8 bases and J gave up 3 bases; unmatched junction bases: 7. In DNA form, the CDR3 reads TGTGCCAGCGCAAGACTAGCGGATAAAGAGACCCAGTACTTC. This encodes CASARLADKETQYF.

The rearrangement uses TRBV7-2 and TRBJ2-7; D gene ambiguous. Between the trimmed V and J ends, which lost 1 base and 2 bases, there was a span of 9 bases. The CDR3 loop spans 14 amino acids. Germline CDR1 is SGHTA and CDR2 is FQGNSA. In nucleotides, the CDR3 is TGTGCCAGCAGCTTAGAGGTGGCAGCCTACGAGCAGTACTTC. This translates into CASSLEVAAYEQYF. The full variable domain, its missing parts supplied by reference TRBV7-2 and TRBJ2-7, is GAGVSQSPSNKVTEKGKDVELRCDPISGHTALYWYRQSLGQGLEFLIYFQGNSAPDKSGLPSDRFSAERTGGSVSTLTIQRTQQEDSAVYLCASSLEVAAYEQYFGPGTRLTVT.

This clone was observed a handful of times. The V call is TRBV2, the J call TRBJ2-7; 10 positions match TRBD1. The V and J ends lost 6 bases and 3 bases, in that order; junction bases with no gene match: 5. The length of the CDR3 is 14 residues. The germline gives CDR1 SNHLY, CDR2 FYNNEI. CDR3 DNA sequence: TGTGCCAGCAGACCCAGGACAGGGGGCTACGAGCAGTACTTC. Translation: CASRPRTGGYEQYF.

The genes are TRBV6-5 and TRBJ2-7; no clear D gene. Between the trimmed V and J ends, which lost 4 bases and 4 bases, there was a span of 11 bases. Germline V gives CDR1 MNHEY, CDR2 SVGAGI. The CDR3 consists of 13 residues. The CDR3 DNA reads as TGTGCCAGCAGTTTGGGGTTTTTGTACGAGCAGTACTTC. It is translated as CASSLGFLYEQYF.

The chain links TRBV2 to TRBJ2-6; D call uncertain. V lost 1 base to trimming and J lost 0 bases, with 10 bases between them. Germline V gives CDR1 SNHLY, CDR2 FYNNEI. This CDR3 has 17 residues. The CDR3 spells CASSEDYAVSGANVLTF. The CDR3 DNA is TGTGCCAGCAGTGAAGACTATGCCGTCTCTGGGGCCAACGTCCTGACTTTC.

The chain couples TRBV13 to TRBJ2-7; D gene unclear. V shed 5 bases and J shed 3 bases, with 14 bases lying between them. CDR1 is PRHDT, CDR2 FYEKMQ, per germline (reference sequence). This CDR3 has 14 amino acids. The CDR3 sequence: CASSPARKDYEQYF. The DNA for the CDR3 is TGTGCCAGCAGCCCCGCACGTAAGGACTACGAGCAGTACTTC.

V usage is TRBV2 and J usage is TRBJ2-7; TRBD1 or TRBD2 may be the D gene (5 bases each). There are 15 residues in the CDR3. V lost 1 base and J 0 bases, leaving 10 bases between the germline ends. Germline V gene lookup returns CDR1 SNHLY and CDR2 FYNNEI. The CDR3 nucleotides read TGTGCCAGCAGTGAAGGGTGGGGGAGCTCCTACGAGCAGTACTTC. Translating it yields CASSEGWGSSYEQYF. Supplemented by reference TRBV2 and TRBJ2-7, the full variable domain reads EPEVTQTPSHQVTQMGQEVILRCVPISNHLYFYWYRQILGQKVEFLVSFYNNEISEKSEIFDDQFSVERPDGSNFTLKIRSTKLEDSAMYFCASSEGWGSSYEQYFGPGTRLTVT.

The chain links TRBV7-9 to TRBJ2-1, with 7 bases that match TRBD1. Germline trimming cut 5 bases from V and 3 bases from J; bases unmatched to any gene: 1. CDR3 length: 13 amino acids. Germline-derived CDR1 and CDR2 are SEHNR and FQNEAQ (reference sequence). The CDR3 DNA reads TGTGCCAGCAGCAGGACAGGCTACAATGAGCAGTTCTTC. Translation: CASSRTGYNEQFF.

The V call is TRBV7-6, the J call TRBJ2-2, with D perhaps TRBD1 (6 bases). The V end lost 5 bases, the J end lost 1 base, and 11 bases lay between the germline ends. There are 15 residues in the CDR3. Germline CDR1 is SGHVS and CDR2 is FNYEAQ. In DNA, the CDR3 is TGTGCCAGCAGCCCGGAGACAGGGAACACCGGGGAGCTGTTTTTT. This sequence encodes CASSPETGNTGELFF.

This chain connects TRBV27 to TRBJ2-1; 12 nucleotides line up with TRBD2. CDR1 and CDR2 (germline): MNHEY, SMNVEV (reference sequence). This CDR3 contains 17 residues. V was clipped by 5 bases and J by 0 bases; unmatched bases: 5. CDR3 region: CASSTLAGGSSYNEQFF. The CDR3 DNA reads as TGTGCCAGCAGTACGCTAGCGGGAGGGAGCTCCTACAATGAGCAGTTCTTC.

This clone was recorded a few times. This chain uses TRBV5-1 with TRBJ2-1; D is possibly TRBD2 (5 bases). CDR1 and CDR2 from the germline V gene are SGHRS and YFSETQ. Trimming took 1 base from V and 10 from J, leaving 15 bases between them. The CDR3 length is 14 residues. The CDR3 protein is CASSLYEGKNEQFF. In DNA, the CDR3 is TGCGCCAGCAGCTTGTATGAGGGAAAGAACGAGCAGTTCTTC.